The 12 T cell receptor beta chains below were found in one sample sequenced in a study of cytomegalovirus exposure and HLA in healthy donors. In the PCR, 60 Vbeta and 13 Jbeta primers were used. Profiled with immunoSEQ multiplex PCR; TCRdb holds only in-frame clones, not every one. The table shows 100,000 to 120,000 clones, with about three quarters occurring only once. Material for sequencing was PBMCs. These receptors originate from a woman in her 30s in good health and CMV-seronegative.

The rearrangement uses TRBV30 and TRBJ1-5; D is unclear. The CDR3 is made up of 14 amino acids. V lost 5 bases and J 2 bases, leaving 13 bases between the germline ends. The V gene's germline CDR1 is GTSNPN and CDR2 SVGIG (reference sequence). The CDR3 region has the DNA TGTGCCTGGGGAATCGTCGGGGGCAATCAGCCCCAGCATTTT. As protein: CAWGIVGGNQPQHF.

The chain recombines TRBV29-1 with TRBJ2-7; 7 nucleotides line up with TRBD2. Per germline, CDR1 SQVTM and CDR2 ANQGSEA. After removal of 3 bases from V and 5 bases from J, the junction contained 10 bases not matched to a gene. The CDR3 extends over 14 amino acids. The CDR3 spells CSVEGGDYPDEQYF. DNA of the CDR3: TGCAGCGTTGAGGGGGGGGACTACCCTGACGAGCAGTACTTC.

This clone was counted a few times. The chain couples TRBV4-3 to TRBJ2-1; D uncertain. The CDR3 is made up of 16 amino acids. The germline V and J ends were trimmed by 0 bases and 5 bases, with 14 bases remaining between them. Germline-derived CDR1 and CDR2 are LGHNA and YSLEER. The CDR3 here is CASSQDWAERNNEQFF. CDR3 in DNA: TGCGCCAGCAGCCAAGATTGGGCAGAAAGGAACAATGAGCAGTTCTTC.

The chain recombines TRBV20-1 with TRBJ1-1, with D unclear. Between the trimmed V and J ends, which lost 5 bases and 1 base, there was a span of 5 bases. Germline lookup yields CDR1 DFQATT and CDR2 SNEGSKA (reference sequence). The CDR3 consists of 11 residues. For the CDR3, the DNA is TGCAGTGCTCTGAGGAACACTGAAGCTTTCTTT. Its protein is CSALRNTEAFF.

The chain is built from TRBV4-3 and TRBJ2-7; TRBD1 aligns across 7 bases. The V segment lost 1 base and the J segment 4 bases; nucleotides outside the gene matches: 13. The CDR3 consists of 17 residues. From germline, CDR1 is LGHNA and CDR2 YSLEER. The CDR3 bases are TGCGCCAGCAGCCAAGGAGGGCCGGGACAGTTCGTTTACGAGCAGTACTTC. It codes for CASSQGGPGQFVYEQYF.

This sequence joins TRBV28 and TRBJ1-2; no clear D gene. This CDR3 comprises 13 residues. Trimming removed 3 bases at V and 4 bases at J, with 9 bases between. Germline V gives CDR1 MDHEN, CDR2 SYDVKM. The CDR3 spells CASSLPGSYGYTF. CDR3 in DNA: TGTGCCAGCAGTTTGCCGGGGTCCTATGGCTACACCTTC.

This rearrangement joins TRBV28 to TRBJ2-3; 13 bases are shared with TRBD2. V dropped 3 bases and J dropped 7; count of bases not matched to a gene: 4. Germline V gene data show CDR1 as MDHEN and CDR2 as SYDVKM. The CDR3 consists of 15 residues. The CDR3 DNA reads TGTGCCAGCAGTTTTACTAGCGGGAGGGATAATACGCAGTATTTT. Protein sequence: CASSFTSGRDNTQYF.

This clone showed up just a few times. The V call is TRBV4-2, the J call TRBJ2-7, with TRBD2 identical over 11 bases. The germline V gene encodes CDR1 LGHNA and CDR2 YNFKEQ. CDR3 length: 17 amino acids. Unmatched junction bases numbered 8, after V lost 2 bases and J lost 2 bases. CDR3 protein: CASSQQDLAGGTYEQYF. CDR3 in DNA: TGTGCCAGCAGCCAACAAGATCTAGCGGGGGGTACCTACGAGCAGTACTTC.

The chain carries TRBV7-3 and TRBJ2-5; 8 bases match TRBD2. The length of the CDR3 is 14 residues. The J segment lost 4 bases and the V segment lost 2 bases, leaving 3 bases of the junction unmatched. Germline V gives CDR1 SGHTA, CDR2 FQGTGA. The DNA of the CDR3 is TGTGCCAGCAGCTTAGGAACTAGCGGAGAGACCCAGTACTTC. Amino acid sequence: CASSLGTSGETQYF.

This chain joins TRBV4-3 and TRBJ2-1; D remains unclear. V was clipped by 0 bases and J by 3 bases, with 12 bases between them. The CDR3 spans 16 residues. The V gene's germline CDR1 is LGHNA and CDR2 YSLEER. CDR3 bases: TGCGCCAGCAGCCAAGAAGCCACCACCATCTACAATGAGCAGTTCTTC. This encodes CASSQEATTIYNEQFF.

The chain employs TRBV7-6 and TRBJ2-7, with 9 bases matching TRBD1. The CDR3 has 15 amino acids. Trimming removed 5 bases from V and 0 bases from J; junction bases left unmatched: 5. Germline lookup yields CDR1 SGHVS and CDR2 FNYEAQ. The CDR3 loop is CASSRGQGSSYEQYF. CDR3 in DNA: TGTGCCAGCAGCCGAGGACAGGGGAGCTCCTACGAGCAGTACTTC.

The chain links TRBV11-2 to TRBJ2-7, with TRBD2 as a possible D gene (6 bases). V was pared by 1 base and J by 0 bases, with 19 bases between. There are 18 residues in the CDR3. Germline V gives CDR1 SGHAT, CDR2 FQNNGV. This CDR3 is CASSLGGITSPSSYEQYF. The CDR3 DNA sequence: TGTGCCAGCAGCTTAGGGGGGATTACTAGCCCGAGCTCCTACGAGCAGTACTTC.